What follows are 20 T cell receptor beta chains derived from one specimen sequenced in a study of T cell responses to AZD1222 COVID-19 vaccine. Generated by immunoSEQ multiplex PCR, the TCRdb table keeps only in-frame clones and is missing some. The sample holds around 160,000 clones; approximately 89% are singletons and the top ten take approximately 16%. The sequenced sample was peripheral blood, obtained on day 0 of AZD1222 vaccination. The receptors were gathered from an adult in good health.

The chain combines TRBV9 with TRBJ1-2, with 8 bases lining up with TRBD1. The CDR3 spans 15 residues. CDR1 SGDLS and CDR2 YYNGEE come from the germline V gene. V gave up 4 bases and J gave up 4 bases; unmatched junction bases: 9. CDR3 in amino acids: CASSPGGSAIYGYTF. The CDR3, as DNA: TGTGCCAGCAGCCCAGGGGGCAGTGCCATCTATGGCTACACCTTC.

The chain employs TRBV29-1 and TRBJ2-2; 7 bases match TRBD2. Germline loops: CDR1 SQVTM, CDR2 ANQGSEA. This CDR3 is 14 amino acids long. V trimming: 5 bases; J trimming: 7 bases; junction bases outside the gene matches: 10. The CDR3 sequence is CSVPGTTARGELFF. CDR3 DNA: TGCAGCGTTCCCGGGACTACCGCCCGCGGGGAGCTGTTTTTT.

This clone was observed a single time. The chain employs TRBV19 and TRBJ2-7; 7 positions match TRBD1. The CDR3 has 15 amino acids. J was trimmed by 5 bases and V by 6 bases; bases with no gene match: 13. CDR1 is LNHDA and CDR2 is SQIVND in the germline V gene (reference sequence). CDR3 residues: CASRSLDRVNDEQYF. CDR3 in DNA: TGTGCCAGTAGGTCCCTCGACAGGGTGAACGACGAGCAGTACTTC.

This sequence joins TRBV5-1 and TRBJ2-5, with TRBD2 identical over 15 bases. The CDR3 contains 17 residues. The V gene end was trimmed by 3 bases and the J gene end by 6 bases; junction bases not matched to a gene: 9. Per the germline V gene, CDR1 is SGHRS and CDR2 is YFSETQ. The CDR3: CASSWTSGGAGVKTQYF. The DNA for the CDR3 is TGCGCCAGCAGCTGGACTAGCGGGGGGGCCGGTGTGAAGACCCAGTACTTC. The complete variable domain, with remaining parts taken from reference TRBV5-1 and TRBJ2-5, reads KAGVTQTPRYLIKTRGQQVTLSCSPISGHRSVSWYQQTPGQGLQFLFEYFSETQRNKGNFPGRFSGRQFSNSRSEMNVSTLELGDSALYLCASSWTSGGAGVKTQYFGPGTRLLVL.

The gene calls are TRBV21-1 and TRBJ1-1. TRBV21-1 is annotated as a pseudogene. The CDR3 is 10 amino acids. The CDR3 region is CASSKRGPTF. CDR3 nucleotides: TGTGCCAGCAGCAAACGGGGGCCTACATTT.

This sequence joins TRBV27 and TRBJ2-7; D unclear. Trimming left V 8 bases short and J 9 bases short, with 5 bases between. CDR1 and CDR2 (germline): MNHEY, SMNVEV (reference sequence). This CDR3 region has 8 residues. CDR3 DNA sequence: TGTGCCAGCTCAGGGCAGTACTTC. Translated: CASSGQYF.

This clone was seen a few times. CDR3 loop: CASSLSDSGNTIYF. The CDR3 nucleotides are TGTGCCAGCAGCTTATCGGACTCTGGAAACACCATATATTTT. V gene TRBV11-1 combines with J gene TRBJ1-3; no definite D call. The germline gives CDR1 SGHAT, CDR2 FQDESV (reference sequence). The length of the CDR3 is 14 residues. V lost 2 bases, J lost 0 bases, and 5 bases lay in between.

The rearrangement joins TRBV9 to TRBJ2-3, with 7 bases fitting TRBD2. The CDR3 spans 14 residues. CDR1 and CDR2 from the germline V gene are SGDLS and YYNGEE. Trimming cost V 7 bases and J 6 bases; bases outside gene matches: 11. CDR3 in amino acids: CASAREVGKDTQYF. The CDR3 DNA is TGTGCCAGCGCCCGGGAGGTTGGTAAGGATACGCAGTATTTT.

This chain connects TRBV9 to TRBJ2-1, with 7 bases identical to TRBD1. Germline V CDR1 and CDR2: SGDLS, YYNGEE. The V and J ends lost 5 bases and 1 base, in that order; junction bases with no gene match: 12. This CDR3 spans 17 amino acids. The chain's CDR3 is CASRIRQGVISYNEQFF. The CDR3 DNA reads TGTGCCAGCAGGATACGTCAGGGGGTCATATCCTACAATGAGCAGTTCTTC.

The CDR3 reads CASSSPGAGSGANVLTF. The CDR3 DNA follows: TGTGCCAGCAGCTCTCCCGGAGCGGGCTCTGGGGCCAACGTCCTGACTTTC. The chain combines TRBV7-3 with TRBJ2-6; D is perhaps TRBD2 (6 bases). This CDR3 comprises 17 residues. Germline CDR1 is SGHTA and CDR2 is FQGTGA. Trimming removed 4 bases from V and 0 bases from J, with 13 bases in between. Looking up the rest from reference TRBV7-3 and TRBJ2-6 gives the full variable domain: GAGVSQTPSNKVTEKGKYVELRCDPISGHTALYWYRQSLGQGPEFLIYFQGTGAADDSGLPNDRFFAVRPEGSVSTLKIQRTERGDSAVYLCASSSPGAGSGANVLTFGAGSRLTVL.

The V and J genes are TRBV6-4 and TRBJ1-2, with a weak D call TRBD1 (5 bases). Germline-derived CDR1 and CDR2 are MRHNA and SNTAGT. The CDR3 is 15 amino acids. Trimming pared 4 bases from V and 4 bases from J, leaving 16 bases between. CDR3 sequence reads: CASSAGNPLTYGYTF. The CDR3 DNA is TGTGCCAGCAGTGCAGGGAACCCGCTTACCTATGGCTACACCTTC.

The V gene is TRBV3-1 (or the pseudogene TRBV3-2), the J gene TRBJ2-2; TRBD2 aligns across 7 bases. Germline trimming cut 1 base from V and 0 bases from J; bases unmatched to any gene: 5. Germline assignment: CDR1 LGHDT and CDR2 YNNKEL (reference sequence). This CDR3 is built from 17 residues. CDR3 DNA: TGTGCCAGCAGCCAAGCGGGGGGACTCGCGAACACCGGGGAGCTGTTTTTT. It translates to CASSQAGGLANTGELFF.

The chain carries TRBV6-5 and TRBJ1-4; 10 bases are shared with TRBD1. V shed 5 bases, J shed 5 bases, and the junction held 5 bases outside the gene matches. The CDR3 runs to 15 residues. Germline V lookup: CDR1 MNHEY, CDR2 SVGAGI. The CDR3 DNA sequence: TGTGCCAGCAGTACGACAGGGGGCCGGAATGAAAAACTGTTTTTT. As protein: CASSTTGGRNEKLFF.

V and J are TRBV3-1 (or the pseudogene TRBV3-2) and TRBJ2-1; TRBD2 agrees at 16 bases. The CDR3 totals 14 residues. Unmatched junction bases numbered 5, after V lost 9 bases and J lost 9 bases. Germline V CDR1 and CDR2: LGHDT, YNNKEL (reference sequence). The CDR3 DNA follows: TGTGCCAGTGGGACTAGCGGGGGGGCCGGTGAGCAGTTCTTC. Translated: CASGTSGGAGEQFF.

As DNA, the CDR3 is TGTGCCAGCAGTTTAGGTCCCACGCCCTACAATGAGCAGTTCTTC. Its protein product is CASSLGPTPYNEQFF. The chain uses TRBV27 and TRBJ2-1; D is undetermined. This CDR3 region has 15 residues. The V end was cut by 2 bases, the J end by 2 bases, with 10 bases between. Germline lookup yields CDR1 MNHEY and CDR2 SMNVEV (reference sequence).

The CDR3 region is CASSLVGVGNSGNTIYF. The CDR3 DNA is TGTGCCAGCAGCTTAGTTGGGGTCGGCAACTCTGGAAACACCATATATTTT. The gene calls are TRBV11-2 and TRBJ1-3; no firm D call. The CDR3 spans 17 residues. CDR1 is SGHAT and CDR2 is FQNNGV in the germline V gene. V was clipped by 1 base and J by 0 bases, with 13 bases between them. The full variable domain, in which reference TRBV11-2 and TRBJ1-3 provide the parts outside the CDR3, is EAGVAQSPRYKIIEKRQSVAFWCNPISGHATLYWYQQILGQGPKLLIQFQNNGVVDDSQLPKDRFSAERLKGVDSTLKIQPAKLEDSAVYLCASSLVGVGNSGNTIYFGEGSWLTVV.

The chain recombines TRBV6-5 with TRBJ1-2; TRBD1 might be the D (6 bases). V was pared by 2 bases and J by 10 bases, with 20 bases between. Germline V gene data show CDR1 as MNHEY and CDR2 as SVGAGI. This CDR3 spans 15 amino acids. CDR3 sequence: CASSYDGTTGSPYTF. CDR3 DNA sequence: TGTGCCAGCAGTTACGACGGGACAACGGGGTCCCCCTACACCTTC.

The chain couples TRBV2 to TRBJ1-3, with a tentative D call TRBD1 (5 bases). The CDR3 runs to 16 residues. V lost 4 bases to trimming and J lost 2 bases, with 15 bases between them. The germline V gene has CDR1 SNHLY and CDR2 FYNNEI. This chain's CDR3 is CASSGGRIGAGNTIYF. The CDR3 coding sequence is TGTGCCAGCAGTGGGGGCAGGATTGGGGCTGGAAACACCATATATTTT.

This chain links TRBV4-1 with TRBJ2-7, with 13 bases that match TRBD2. Germline values: CDR1 MGHRA, CDR2 YSYEKL. Trimming removed 0 bases from V and 5 bases from J; junction bases left unmatched: 10. CDR3 length: 18 amino acids. CDR3: CASSQDHPTSGGADEQYF. The CDR3 nucleotides are TGCGCCAGCAGCCAAGATCATCCCACTAGCGGGGGGGCGGACGAGCAGTACTTC.

This chain links TRBV18 with TRBJ1-1; D is unresolved. CDR3 length equals 12 residues. Trimming took off 1 base at V and 5 bases at J, with 5 bases between the two ends. Germline V gives CDR1 KGHSH, CDR2 LQKENI. The CDR3 sequence: CASSPLGTEAFF. DNA of the CDR3: TGTGCCAGCTCACCACTGGGGACTGAAGCTTTCTTT.